The clone carrying this T cell receptor (beta chain) has ten or more counts. Its antigen is as yet unknown. This sample was included in a study of regulatory T cells in long-lasting Graves disease. About the research overall: The antithyroid drugs taken by newly diagnosed Graves' patients had been used for under 3 months. Findings and caveats of the study: Persistent cases favored TRBV28, TRBJ1-2 and TRBJ2-5.

Stated time point: newly diagnosed GD, antithyroid drugs for less than 3 months. Following extraction of RNA from PBMCs, that RNA was used to make the TCR library. Arm-PCR of CDR3 regions with iRepertoire HTBI primers generated TCR beta libraries. Each CDR3 protein gets one entry after TCRdb re-called the multiplex PCR reads with MiXCR. The table shows hundreds of thousands of distinct CDR3 sequences, with approximately 12% occurring only once. The V end was cut by 3 bases, the J end by 0 bases, with 12 bases between. Germline CDR1 DFQATT, CDR2 SNEGSKA (reference sequence). The length of the CDR3 is 15 residues. These data were also reused for a study on T cells in Graves' hyperthyroidism and ophthalmopathy. That report notes: The study used the HTBI primer set for a first-round RT-PCR of the TCR CDR3.

The specimen was peripheral blood mononuclear cells (PBMCs), collected at new diagnosis, from a patient treated with antithyroid drugs. This receptor was taken from a woman aged 25 to 45 with Graves disease. The chain carries TRBV20-1 and TRBJ2-1; TRBD1 or TRBD2 may be the D gene (5 bases each). CDR3 in amino acids: CSARTGRSSYNEQFF. In nucleotides, the CDR3 is TGCAGTGCTAGGACGGGGCGGAGCTCCTACAATGAGCAGTTCTTC.